These 12 T cell receptor delta chains came from one sample sequenced in a study of γδ T cells in repeated Plasmodium falciparum infection (dated by TCRdb to the early 2020s). Library method: multiplex PCR. Sequencing was performed on an Illumina MiSeq. Clones were re-identified by TCRdb from the public reads with CATT, and rows with the same DNA were merged. In this sample the table shows over 90,000 delta-chain clones, 0.85% to 1% of which occur a single time. Roughly 9.9% of the sample is taken by the ten largest. Vgamma9/Vdelta2+ and Vdelta2-negative gammadelta T cell populations were flow-sorted from peripheral blood mononuclear cells for bulk TCR repertoire analysis. The sample was gamma-delta T cells from blood. The receptors stem from a pool of human donors (malaria-infected and uninfected, not separated).

This clone was recorded a few times. TCRdb has a much larger clone's protein, which differs at residue 5 from the translation of this DNA, likely because of a read error; what is shown is the protein translated from the DNA. This chain uses TRDV2 with TRDJ1; D possibly corresponds to TRDD3 (6 bases). TCRdb does not report a J gene; here it was assigned by matching the DNA to germline references. The V and J ends lost 0 bases and 0 bases respectively, with 31 bases between them. The CDR3 is 22 amino acids. Germline V gene lookup returns CDR1 GEAIGNYY and CDR2 EKD. CDR3 DNA: TGTGCCTGTGACACCATTTTGGCTGGGGACCCTAGTAGGGTCTTCGACACCGATAAACTCATCTTT. It specifies CACDTILAGDPSRVFDTDKLIF.

In this sample, this clone turned up a few times. The mismatch at residue 14 between this DNA's translation and the TCRdb protein of a much larger clone likely reflects a read error; the protein shown is translated from the DNA. The chain carries TRDV2 and TRDJ1; 8 bases are shared with TRDD3. No J gene was available from TCRdb, and it was assigned here by a germline match of the DNA. The CDR3 has 20 amino acids. Trimming removed 0 bases from V and 0 bases from J; junction bases left unmatched: 17. The germline CDR1 and CDR2 sequences are GEAIGNYY and EKD. CDR3 residues: CACDTYDEELGERHTDKLIF. Written as DNA, the CDR3 is TGTGCCTGTGACACCTATGATGAGGAGCTGGGGGAGAGGCACACCGATAAACTCATCTTT.

This clone was counted at least ten times. This sample also contains other DNA sequences that code for the same CDR3. V usage is TRDV1 and J usage is TRDJ1, with D tentatively TRDD2 (5 bases). This CDR3 is built from 16 residues. Trimming removed 1 base at V and 7 bases at J, with 19 bases between. The germline V gene has CDR1 TSWWSYY and CDR2 QGS. CDR3 nucleotide sequence: TGTGCTCTTGGGGAACAGAAGGTTTGGCACCTTCGTAAACTCATCTTT. Protein sequence: CALGEQKVWHLRKLIF.

This clone was observed a handful of times. The mismatch at residue 6 between this DNA's translation and the TCRdb protein of a much larger clone likely reflects a read error; the protein shown is translated from the DNA. This CDR3 is CALGEPKSRSPGEYTDKLIF. In DNA, the CDR3 is TGTGCTCTTGGGGAACCGAAATCCCGCTCGCCTGGGGAGTACACCGATAAACTCATCTTT. The chain links TRDV1 to TRDJ1, with a possible D match to TRDD3 (6 bases). TCRdb records no J gene; here it was assigned by comparing the DNA to germline. In germline, CDR1 is TSWWSYY, CDR2 QGS. This CDR3 contains 20 residues. V lost 1 base and J lost 0, with 24 bases in between.

This clone has only a few counts. A far larger clone differs by one base, so this is likely a read error. The same CDR3 also results from other DNA sequences found in this sample. The rearrangement uses TRDV2 and TRDJ1; the match to TRDD3 covers 7 bases. The J gene, not given by TCRdb, was assigned here from a germline match of the nucleotide sequence. CDR3 length equals 18 residues. The V and J ends lost 1 base and 0 bases, in that order; junction bases with no gene match: 13. Germline CDR1 reads GEAIGNYY; CDR2 reads EKD. The CDR3 loop is CACDTRPDLGGYTDKLIF. CDR3 bases: TGTGCCTGTGACACGCGTCCGGATCTGGGGGGCTACACCGATAAACTCATCTTT.

This clone was recorded a few times. Given a far larger clone just one base away, this is likely a sequencing read error. The sample holds other DNA sequences that translate to the same CDR3. The CDR3 nucleotides are TGCGCCTGTGACACCGTGGGGGATGGGGCCCCACGAACCGATAAACTCATCTTT. Translating it yields CACDTVGDGAPRTDKLIF. The V call is TRDV2, the J call TRDJ1; 8 nucleotides match TRDD3. Assignment of the J gene here rests on matching the DNA to germline, because TCRdb gives none. The CDR3 length is 18 residues. Germline loops: CDR1 GEAIGNYY, CDR2 EKD.

This clone has more than one count but fewer than ten. This probably arose from a read error, given a far larger clone one base away. Other DNA variants within this sample encode the same CDR3. This chain joins TRDV2 and TRDJ3, with 13 bases aligning to TRDD3. TCRdb lists no J gene, so it was determined here by aligning the DNA to germline. Germline V gene data show CDR1 as GEAIGNYY and CDR2 as EKD. The CDR3 has 19 amino acids. This CDR3 reads CACDTLLGDTQWDTRQMFF. Written as DNA, the CDR3 is TGTGCCTGCGACACCTTACTGGGGGATACGCAGTGGGACACCCGACAGATGTTTTTC.

This clone was seen only a few times. TCRdb has a much larger clone's protein, which differs at residue 5 from the translation of this DNA, likely because of a read error; what is shown is the protein translated from the DNA. The rearrangement joins TRDV2 to TRDJ2, with a possible D match to TRDD3 (6 bases). The CDR3 loop spans 13 amino acids. Trimming cost V 3 bases and J 4 bases, with 8 bases left between them. Per the germline V gene, CDR1 is GEAIGNYY and CDR2 is EKD. This CDR3 is CACDPWGTAQLFF. As DNA, the CDR3 is TGTGCCTGTGACCCCTGGGGGACAGCACAACTCTTCTTT.

Regarding this clone: This likely stems from a read error, as it lies one base from a far larger clone. The identical CDR3 is also encoded by other nucleotide sequences in the sample. TRDV1 is the V gene, and the J gene was not called; the table gives TRDD3 as D, unverified against the DNA. The germline CDR1 and CDR2 sequences are TSWWSYY and QGS. CDR3 size: 19 residues. In nucleotides, the CDR3 is TGTGCTCTTGGGGAACTAGTTGGTATTGGGCGGAAACAAGCCGATAAGCTCATCTTT. Protein sequence: CALGELVGIGRKQADKLIF.

Of note for this clone: The TCRdb record carries a much larger clone's protein, which differs from this DNA's translation at residue 13; a read error is the likely cause, and the protein listed here is the DNA translation. The chain couples TRDV1 to TRDJ1, with D possibly being TRDD3 (7 bases). V was pared by 2 bases and J by 7 bases, with 29 bases between. The CDR3 loop spans 19 amino acids. Germline V gene lookup returns CDR1 TSWWSYY and CDR2 QGS. This chain's CDR3 is CALGEEVLRAWGPEVKLIF. In DNA, the CDR3 is TGTGCTCTTGGGGAAGAAGTCCTACGGGCCTGGGGGCCTGAAGTTAAACTCATCTTT.

On this clone itself: A junction end diverges from the germline sequence, so it may reflect a read error. The gene calls are TRDV1 and TRDJ1, with D perhaps TRDD2 or TRDD3 (6 bases each). Matching the DNA to germline supplied the J gene, which TCRdb does not give. The CDR3 contains 19 residues. Per the germline V gene, CDR1 is TSWWSYY and CDR2 is QGS. CDR3 sequence: CSGESYAPFGLLYTDKLIF. CDR3 sequence (DNA): TGCTCTGGGGAATCCTACGCCCCCTTCGGACTGCTGTACACCGATAAACTCATCTTT.

This clone was seen only a few times. One base separates it from a far larger clone, so it is likely a read error. This same CDR3 is encoded by further DNA sequences in the sample. This chain links TRDV2 with TRDJ1; 8 nucleotides match TRDD3. The J gene, left out of TCRdb, was set here by checking the DNA against germline. The CDR3 length is 19 residues. CDR1 and CDR2 from the germline V gene are GEAIGNYY and EKD. For the CDR3, the DNA is TGTGCCTGTGACACCCATGTGGTGGGGGATCCCCCGTACACTGATAAACTCATCTTT. Translation gives CACDTHVVGDPPYTDKLIF.